This T cell receptor (beta chain) was profiled in a study of long-term antiretroviral therapy in people with HIV. Study summary: Of all samples, the earliest predate the 2015 immediate-ART recommendation by about a decade. Findings and limits, study-wide: Versus controls, repertoires in people with HIV had narrower CDR3 length ranges. Blood collection from the mid-2000s to the late 2010s possibly occurred under older ART regimens. Repertoire dominance by clones expanded before ART was seen at all time points.

Trimming stripped 0 bases from V and 3 bases from J, with 12 bases between. The CDR3 has 15 amino acids. Germline assignment: CDR1 MNHEY and CDR2 SVGAGI. Concerning this clone: Its specificity is not known.

The libraries were made with immunoSEQ v3.0 at survey level. The assay was immunoSEQ multiplex PCR, and TCRdb's table has in-frame clones only and misses some. The sample yields about 17,000 clones, 70% to 80% seen once. The source of this sequence is a man between 25 and 39 years old with HIV. J is TRBJ2-7 and V is TRBV6-5; weak D call: TRBD2 (6 bases). Sequencing used unsorted PBMCs, obtained at the start of antiretroviral therapy. CDR3 nucleotides: TGTGCCAGCAGTTACTCGGAGGGCCGGGTCTACGAGCAGTACTTC. It encodes CASSYSEGRVYEQYF.